This TCR beta chain was obtained from a study of blood T cell repertoires in COVID-19. About the study: COVID-19 samples from acute and convalescent phases originated in the United States, Italy and Spain.

Deletions cut 1 base from V and 0 bases from J, with 13 bases between. The CDR3 loop spans 17 amino acids. Germline V gives CDR1 MGHRA, CDR2 YSYEKL. TCRdb's copy holds only in-frame clones and misses some; the assay was immunoSEQ multiplex PCR. The table records 150,000 or so clones, almost 80% of them present only once. The TCR originated in a woman aged 45-59 years who had recovered from COVID-19. Input material: PBMCs or T cells enriched from blood (not recorded which). This chain connects TRBV4-1 to TRBJ1-3; D unclear. Written as DNA, the CDR3 is TGCGCCAGCAGCCAAGTGGGCAGAGCAAGCTCTGGAAACACCATATATTTT. It codes for CASSQVGRASSGNTIYF.